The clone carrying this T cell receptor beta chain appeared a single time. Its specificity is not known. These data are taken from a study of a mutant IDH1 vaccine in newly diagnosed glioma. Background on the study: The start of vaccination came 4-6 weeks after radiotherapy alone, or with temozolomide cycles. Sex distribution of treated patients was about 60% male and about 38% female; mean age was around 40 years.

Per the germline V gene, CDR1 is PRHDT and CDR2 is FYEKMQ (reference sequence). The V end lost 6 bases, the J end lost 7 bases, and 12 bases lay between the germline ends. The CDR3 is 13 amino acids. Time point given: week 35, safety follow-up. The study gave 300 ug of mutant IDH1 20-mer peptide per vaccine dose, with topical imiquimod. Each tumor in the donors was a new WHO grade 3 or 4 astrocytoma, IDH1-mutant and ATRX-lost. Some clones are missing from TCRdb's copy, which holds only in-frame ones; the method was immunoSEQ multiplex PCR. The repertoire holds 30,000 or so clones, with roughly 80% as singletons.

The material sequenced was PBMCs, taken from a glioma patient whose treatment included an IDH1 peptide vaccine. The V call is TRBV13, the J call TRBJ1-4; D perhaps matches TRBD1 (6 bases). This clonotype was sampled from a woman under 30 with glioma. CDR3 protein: CASSPQGREKLFF. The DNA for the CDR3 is TGTGCCAGCAGTCCACAGGGCCGTGAAAAACTGTTTTTT. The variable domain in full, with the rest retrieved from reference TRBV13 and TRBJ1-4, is AAGVIQSPRHLIKEKRETATLKCYPIPRHDTVYWYQQGPGQDPQFLISFYEKMQSDKGSIPDRFSAQQFSDYHSELNMSSLELGDSALYFCASSPQGREKLFFGSGTQLSVL.